These 21 T cell receptor beta chains were all obtained from the same sample, sequenced in a study of T cells in Graves' hyperthyroidism and ophthalmopathy. Using RNA transcripts as the source, TCR beta CDR3 regions were amplified. TCR CDR3 regions were first amplified by RT-PCR with HTBI primers. From the multiplex PCR reads, TCRdb called clonotypes with MiXCR, one entry per CDR3 protein. The sample lists 700,000 to 850,000 distinct CDR3 sequences, about a third seen once, with 30% to 40% in the top ten. The sequencing sample was made of blood. Receptor source: a woman aged 40 to 49 with Graves' hyperthyroidism.

The V and J genes are TRBV7-2 and TRBJ2-5, with D tentatively TRBD1 (6 bases). The CDR3 runs 16 residues. Germline CDR1 is SGHTA and CDR2 is FQGNSA. V dropped 5 bases and J dropped 0 bases, with 16 bases sitting between them. This chain's CDR3 is CASSRNDRTNQETQYF. The CDR3 nucleotides are TGTGCCAGCAGCCGCAATGACAGGACAAACCAAGAGACCCAGTACTTC.

There are many counts of this clonotype. The genes are TRBV7-9 and TRBJ1-1, with TRBD1 identical over 8 bases. J gave up 11 bases and V 8 bases, and 7 bases lay outside the gene matches. The CDR3 is made up of 11 amino acids. Germline CDR1 SEHNR, CDR2 FQNEAQ (reference sequence). The CDR3 loop is CASSGGILAFF. DNA for the CDR3: TGTGCCAGCTCAGGGGGCATTTTGGCTTTCTTT.

The gene calls are TRBV10-2 and TRBJ2-2, with D tentatively TRBD1 (6 bases). V was cut by 2 bases and J by 4 bases, with 11 bases left in between. This CDR3 spans 15 amino acids. CDR1 WSHSY and CDR2 SAAADI come from the germline V gene. As DNA, the CDR3 is TGCGCCAGCAGTGAGATGACAGGAGGCACCGGGGAGCTGTTTTTT. It yields the protein CASSEMTGGTGELFF.

V and J are TRBV29-1 and TRBJ2-7; 8 bases map to TRBD1. Germline V gene lookup returns CDR1 SQVTM and CDR2 ANQGSEA. V shed 6 bases and J 7 bases; nucleotides not matched to a gene: 14. This CDR3 is built from 14 residues. Here the CDR3 DNA reads TGCAGCGTATATCCAGGACAGGGAGAGGGTGAGCAGTACTTC. This translates into CSVYPGQGEGEQYF.

The chain carries TRBV10-2 and TRBJ2-5; D possibly corresponds to TRBD2 (5 bases). Germline V gene data show CDR1 as WSHSY and CDR2 as SAAADI. The CDR3 runs to 18 residues. Between the trimmed V and J ends, which lost 5 bases and 0 bases, there was a span of 22 bases. The CDR3 DNA follows: TGCGCCAGCAGTACCCCCCCATATTTCGGACTTCACCAAGAGACCCAGTACTTC. Translated: CASSTPPYFGLHQETQYF.

This clonotype was seen many times. V gene TRBV5-1 combines with J gene TRBJ1-2; no clear D. The CDR3 length is 14 residues. From germline, CDR1 is SGHRS and CDR2 YFSETQ. V lost 4 bases to trimming and J lost 2 bases, with 12 bases between them. The CDR3 region has the DNA TGCGCCAGCAGCCCGGCCCCCGGGAACTATGGCTACACCTTC. This codes for CASSPAPGNYGYTF.

This clonotype was seen only a few times. The chain employs TRBV19 and TRBJ2-7; tentative D call: TRBD1 (5 bases). V lost 6 bases, J lost 0 bases, and 18 bases lay in between. The germline CDR1 and CDR2 sequences are LNHDA and SQIVND (reference sequence). The CDR3 covers 16 residues. CDR3 loop: CASSRSRTTFSYEQYF. CDR3 sequence (DNA): TGTGCCAGTAGCCGAAGCAGGACAACCTTCTCCTACGAGCAGTACTTC.

This clonotype was seen many times. The chain employs TRBV29-1 and TRBJ2-7; TRBD1 agrees at 10 bases. The CDR3 contains 14 residues. V lost 6 bases and J lost 5; bases outside the gene matches: 10. The germline gives CDR1 SQVTM, CDR2 ANQGSEA. CDR3 nucleotides: TGCAGCGTCCTTAGGGGGACAGGGGTCAACGAGCAGTACTTC. The encoded protein is CSVLRGTGVNEQYF.

This clonotype has at least ten counts. The V and J genes are TRBV20-1 and TRBJ1-5, with D uncertain. This CDR3 is built from 15 residues. From germline, CDR1 is DFQATT and CDR2 SNEGSKA (reference sequence). V was clipped by 4 bases and J by 1 base, with 14 bases between them. The CDR3 here is CSAILGPPSNQPQHF. In DNA form, the CDR3 reads TGCAGTGCTATTCTTGGACCCCCGAGCAATCAGCCCCAGCATTTT.

This chain joins TRBV6-5 and TRBJ1-1; D call uncertain. Trimming removed 4 bases at V and 7 bases at J, with 10 bases between. CDR1 is MNHEY, CDR2 SVGAGI, per germline. This CDR3 spans 12 amino acids. The CDR3: CASSLKHGEAFF. In nucleotides, the CDR3 is TGTGCCAGCAGTTTAAAACACGGTGAAGCTTTCTTT.

With regard to this clonotype: This may be a read error, as it is one base from a much larger clone. V usage is TRBV19 and J usage is TRBJ2-2; maybe TRBD2 (5 bases). The germline CDR1 and CDR2 sequences are LNHDA and SQIVND (reference sequence). The CDR3 sequence is 17 residues long. The CDR3 reads CASSIDQAATNTGELLF. DNA for the CDR3: TGTGCCAGTAGTATAGATCAGGCGGCAACGAACACCGGGGAGCTGCTTTTT.

This clonotype came up many times. This chain uses TRBV13 with TRBJ1-6; TRBD1 might be the D (6 bases). Looked up from germline, CDR1 is PRHDT and CDR2 is FYEKMQ (reference sequence). CDR3 size: 15 residues. The V gene lost 1 base and the J gene lost 9 bases, with 13 bases spanning the gap. Here the CDR3 DNA reads TGTGCCAGCAGCTTAGTATCAGAAGGGGGTTCACCCCTCCACTTT. Protein sequence: CASSLVSEGGSPLHF.

This clonotype was observed many times. This sequence joins TRBV2 and TRBJ2-7, with 7 nucleotides matching TRBD2. Germline assignment: CDR1 SNHLY and CDR2 FYNNEI. CDR3 length: 13 amino acids. With 10 bases clipped from V and 5 bases from J, the junction kept 11 bases outside the gene matches. This CDR3 is CATSWGGVNEQYF. DNA of the CDR3: TGTGCCACGTCTTGGGGAGGGGTGAACGAGCAGTACTTC. The whole variable domain, filled in from reference TRBV2 and TRBJ2-7, reads EPEVTQTPSHQVTQMGQEVILRCVPISNHLYFYWYRQILGQKVEFLVSFYNNEISEKSEIFDDQFSVERPDGSNFTLKIRSTKLEDSAMYFCATSWGGVNEQYFGPGTRLTVT.

CDR3: CAISGTGQNYEQYF. The CDR3 DNA is TGTGCCATCAGTGGGACGGGACAGAACTACGAGCAGTACTTC. This sequence joins TRBV10-3 and TRBJ2-7, with TRBD1 matching 7 bases. V shed 4 bases and J 3 bases; nucleotides not matched to a gene: 6. The CDR3 has 14 residues. The V gene's germline CDR1 is ENHRY and CDR2 SYGVKD.

The sample holds many counts of this clonotype. This chain connects TRBV6-2 or TRBV6-3 to TRBJ1-1; D unresolved. V was pared by 6 bases and J by 6 bases, with 14 bases between. The CDR3 spans 13 residues. Germline lookup yields CDR1 MNHEY and CDR2 SVGEGT. The CDR3 here is CASSPAGVAEAFF. The CDR3 DNA reads as TGTGCCAGCAGCCCCGCGGGCGTCGCTGAAGCTTTCTTT.

This clonotype was seen a handful of times. The junction differs from germline at one of its ends, possibly a read error. This rearrangement joins TRBV6-5 to TRBJ2-7; 7 bases agree with TRBD2. This CDR3 has 15 residues. Germline CDR1 and CDR2: MNHEY and SVGAGI. CDR3 in amino acids: CASSYLLAEEYGQYF. The DNA of the CDR3 is TGTGCCAGCAGTTACCTGCTAGCGGAAGAGTACGGGCAGTACTTC.

CDR3 sequence reads: CSAPQAGQETQYF. The CDR3 bases are TGCAGTGCTCCCCAGGCCGGGCAAGAGACCCAGTACTTC. The V gene is TRBV20-1, the J gene TRBJ2-5; no firm D call. The length of the CDR3 is 13 residues. Germline-derived CDR1 and CDR2 are DFQATT and SNEGSKA (reference sequence). Trimming stripped 5 bases from V and 2 bases from J, with 12 bases between.

This chain links TRBV7-9 with TRBJ1-2; perhaps TRBD1 as D (6 bases). The CDR3 runs 13 residues. Germline CDR1 reads SEHNR; CDR2 reads FQNEAQ (reference sequence). The V end lost 4 bases, the J end lost 6 bases, and 12 bases lay between the germline ends. In nucleotides, the CDR3 is TGTGCCAGCAGCTCCCTACAGGGAGATGGCTACACCTTC. Translating it yields CASSSLQGDGYTF.

The J gene is TRBJ1-1, the V gene TRBV10-3, with 7 bases fitting TRBD1. Germline trimming cut 10 bases from V and 7 bases from J; bases unmatched to any gene: 15. The V gene's germline CDR1 is ENHRY and CDR2 SYGVKD. There are 14 residues in the CDR3. The CDR3: CASRVQGQTIEAFF. The CDR3 nucleotides are TGTGCCAGCAGAGTACAGGGACAGACGATTGAAGCTTTCTTT.

This clonotype was observed a handful of times. The chain has TRBV3-1 and TRBJ1-1; tentatively, D is TRBD1 (6 bases). Trimming took off 6 bases at V and 10 bases at J, with 9 bases between the two ends. CDR3 length: 10 residues. Germline loops: CDR1 LGHDT, CDR2 YNNKEL (reference sequence). This CDR3 reads CASSKTGAFF. Here the CDR3 DNA reads TGTGCCAGCAGTAAGACAGGAGCTTTCTTT. Looking up the rest from reference TRBV3-1 and TRBJ1-1 gives the full variable domain: DTAVSQTPKYLVTQMGNDKSIKCEQNLGHDTMYWYKQDSKKFLKIMFSYNNKELIINETVPNRFSPKSPDKAHLNLHINSLELGDSAVYFCASSKTGAFFGQGTRLTVV.

On this clonotype itself: A much larger clone is a single base away; this may be a read error. This chain connects TRBV7-9 to TRBJ1-5; weak D call: TRBD1 (5 bases). V was cut by 4 bases and J by 0 bases, with 10 bases left in between. The CDR3 totals 15 residues. Germline V gene sequence: CDR1 SEHNR, CDR2 FQNEAQ (reference sequence). The DNA for the CDR3 is TGTGCCAGCAGCTCCGGGACCGATAGCAATCAGCCCCAGCATTTT. Residues: CASSSGTDSNQPQHF.